A selection of T cell receptor beta chains follows, all from one sample in a study of shared clonotypes between healthy human individuals. Sequencing was performed with immunoSEQ multiplex PCR; in TCRdb, only in-frame clones are kept and a portion is missing. The data contain roughly 2 million clones, about 95% of them singletons. Input material: naive CD8+ T cells sorted from blood. These receptors were taken from a man aged 18 to 30 in good health. Both conserved end residues are part of each CDR3. D genes are given only for firm matches. Part of the rows lack a size; the others show once, few, many or a class for expanded clones.

V gene: TRBV19; D gene: TRBD2; J gene: TRBJ2-7; clone size: NA; CDR3 DNA: TGTGCCAGTAGTGCGGGAGCTAGCGGGTACTACGAGCAGTACTTC; CDR3 protein: CASSAGASGYYEQYF
V gene: TRBV5-4; D gene: NA; J gene: TRBJ1-2; clone size: once; CDR3 DNA: TGTGCCAGCAGCTTGGTAGGGGTCTACGATGGCTACACCTTC; CDR3 protein: CASSLVGVYDGYTF
V gene: TRBV28; D gene: TRBD2; J gene: TRBJ2-1; clone size: NA; CDR3 DNA: TGTGCCAGCAGTCCCTCCGACGGGGGGTACTACAATGAGCAGTTCTTC; CDR3 protein: CASSPSDGGYYNEQFF
V gene: TRBV11-3; D gene: NA; J gene: TRBJ2-2; clone size: NA; CDR3 DNA: TGTGCCAGCAGCTCTTCAGGGGAGGGCACCGGGGAGCTGTTTTTT; CDR3 protein: CASSSSGEGTGELFF
V gene: TRBV30; D gene: TRBD1; J gene: TRBJ2-7; clone size: NA; CDR3 DNA: TGTGCCTGGAGTGGGGATAAGAGACAGGGGATCTCCTACGAGCAGTACTTC; CDR3 protein: CAWSGDKRQGISYEQYF
V gene: TRBV4-1; D gene: TRBD1; J gene: TRBJ1-5; clone size: NA; CDR3 DNA: TGCGCCAGCAGCCATACAGGGGGCCATCAGCCCCAGCATTTT; CDR3 protein: CASSHTGGHQPQHF
V gene: TRBV12-5; D gene: NA; J gene: TRBJ2-2; clone size: once; CDR3 DNA: TGTGCTAGTGGTTTGCCCTTTGGGGGACCGAACACCGGGGAGCTGTTTTTT; CDR3 protein: CASGLPFGGPNTGELFF
V gene: TRBV2; D gene: NA; J gene: TRBJ2-3; clone size: NA; CDR3 DNA: TGTGCCAGCAGCGAGGGTCCAGATACGCAGTATTTT; CDR3 protein: CASSEGPDTQYF
V gene: TRBV4-1; D gene: NA; J gene: TRBJ2-4; clone size: NA; CDR3 DNA: TGCGCCAGCAGCCTAAGACAGGTGCAGTCCGGAGACGGTCAGTACTTC; CDR3 protein: CASSLRQVQSGDGQYF
V gene: TRBV28; D gene: NA; J gene: TRBJ1-5; clone size: NA; CDR3 DNA: TGTGCCAGCAGTTTGGAGGTCTATAGCAATCAGCCCCAGCATTTT; CDR3 protein: CASSLEVYSNQPQHF
V gene: TRBV13; D gene: NA; J gene: TRBJ2-7; clone size: NA; CDR3 DNA: TGTGCCAGCAGCCCCCCGGGCTTGTCCTACGAGCAGTACTTC; CDR3 protein: CASSPPGLSYEQYF
V gene: TRBV9; D gene: NA; J gene: TRBJ2-3; clone size: NA; CDR3 DNA: TGTGCCAGCAGCCTCAGGGACGGTAGCACAGATACGCAGTATTTT; CDR3 protein: CASSLRDGSTDTQYF
V gene: TRBV7-9; D gene: TRBD1; J gene: TRBJ2-5; clone size: NA; CDR3 DNA: TGTGCCAGCAGCCCTGTAGCGGACAGGGTGCAAGAGACCCAGTACTTC; CDR3 protein: CASSPVADRVQETQYF
V gene: TRBV4-1; D gene: NA; J gene: TRBJ2-2; clone size: NA; CDR3 DNA: TGCGCCAGCAGCCATATGCAGGACGGGGAGCTGTTTTTT; CDR3 protein: CASSHMQDGELFF
V gene: TRBV27; D gene: NA; J gene: TRBJ1-1; clone size: NA; CDR3 DNA: TGTGCCAGCAGTTTTCAAGGGGCTGAAGCTTTCTTT; CDR3 protein: CASSFQGAEAFF
V gene: TRBV10-3; D gene: TRBD1; J gene: TRBJ1-1; clone size: once; CDR3 DNA: TGTGCCATCAGTGAGTCGACTCAGGCAGGGGGCCACACTGAAGCTTTCTTT; CDR3 protein: CAISESTQAGGHTEAFF
V gene: TRBV5-1; D gene: NA; J gene: TRBJ1-3; clone size: NA; CDR3 DNA: TGCGCCAGCAGCTTGGGGACAGACTCTGGAAACACCATATATTTT; CDR3 protein: CASSLGTDSGNTIYF
V gene: TRBV13; D gene: NA; J gene: TRBJ1-1; clone size: NA; CDR3 DNA: TGTGCCAGCAGCTTGGGACACGCCTGGAACACTGAAGCTTTCTTT; CDR3 protein: CASSLGHAWNTEAFF
V gene: TRBV4-3; D gene: NA; J gene: TRBJ1-6; clone size: NA; CDR3 DNA: TGCGCCAGCAGCCAGCTGGACGAACCCAATTCACCCCTCCACTTT; CDR3 protein: CASSQLDEPNSPLHF
V gene: TRBV27; D gene: NA; J gene: TRBJ2-3; clone size: NA; CDR3 DNA: TGTGCCAGCAGTCCACATGCGAAACCCACAGATACGCAGTATTTT; CDR3 protein: CASSPHAKPTDTQYF
V gene: TRBV9; D gene: NA; J gene: TRBJ2-1; clone size: NA; CDR3 DNA: TGTGCCAGCAGCTTTAACAGGGAAACCCTTTACAATGAGCAGTTCTTC; CDR3 protein: CASSFNRETLYNEQFF
V gene: TRBV4-1; D gene: TRBD2; J gene: TRBJ2-3; clone size: NA; CDR3 DNA: TGCGCCAGCAGCCACGCCTCGCGGACTAGCGGGAGGGAGGGTAGCACAGATACGCAGTATTTT; CDR3 protein: CASSHASRTSGREGSTDTQYF
V gene: TRBV11-2; D gene: TRBD1; J gene: TRBJ2-7; clone size: once; CDR3 DNA: TGTGCCAGCAGCCTCGAAGCAGGGACAGGCTCCTACGAGCAGTACTTC; CDR3 protein: CASSLEAGTGSYEQYF
V gene: TRBV5-6; D gene: NA; J gene: TRBJ2-7; clone size: NA; CDR3 DNA: TGTGCCAGCAGCCCAGGGCAAACAGGGTTTGGCTACGAGCAGTACTTC; CDR3 protein: CASSPGQTGFGYEQYF
V gene: TRBV4-1; D gene: NA; J gene: TRBJ1-1; clone size: NA; CDR3 DNA: TGCGCCAGCAGCCACCCCGGGGAGGGCACTGAAGCTTTCTTT; CDR3 protein: CASSHPGEGTEAFF
V gene: TRBV6-1; D gene: TRBD2; J gene: TRBJ2-3; clone size: NA; CDR3 DNA: TGTGCCAGCAGCCGGCTAGCGGGGGGGACAGATACGCAGTATTTT; CDR3 protein: CASSRLAGGTDTQYF
V gene: TRBV5-1; D gene: TRBD2; J gene: TRBJ2-5; clone size: NA; CDR3 DNA: TGCGCCAGCAGCTCGGGACTAGCGGGGGGCTACCAAGAGACCCAGTACTTC; CDR3 protein: CASSSGLAGGYQETQYF
V gene: TRBV6-5; D gene: NA; J gene: TRBJ2-7; clone size: NA; CDR3 DNA: TGTGCCAGCAGTGATACCTGGGGGGCAGGCGAGCAGTACTTC; CDR3 protein: CASSDTWGAGEQYF
V gene: TRBV6-6; D gene: TRBD1; J gene: TRBJ2-1; clone size: NA; CDR3 DNA: TGTGCCAGCAGTTGGCCGGGACAGGGTTTGCTTGAGCAGTTCTTC; CDR3 protein: CASSWPGQGLLEQFF
V gene: TRBV29-1; D gene: NA; J gene: TRBJ2-1; clone size: NA; CDR3 DNA: TGCAGCGTTGAAGGGACAAGTGGAAATGAGCAGTTCTTC; CDR3 protein: CSVEGTSGNEQFF
V gene: TRBV19; D gene: NA; J gene: TRBJ2-5; clone size: once; CDR3 DNA: TGTGCCAGTAGTATAGTGCCTGACGAAGGGACCCAGTACTTC; CDR3 protein: CASSIVPDEGTQYF
V gene: TRBV11-2; D gene: NA; J gene: TRBJ2-1; clone size: NA; CDR3 DNA: TGTGCCAGCAGCTGGACTGTAGGCGATGAGCAGTTCTTC; CDR3 protein: CASSWTVGDEQFF
V gene: TRBV4-3; D gene: NA; J gene: TRBJ2-7; clone size: NA; CDR3 DNA: TGCGCCAGCAGCCAAGACATCGGGTCCCACGAGCAGTACTTC; CDR3 protein: CASSQDIGSHEQYF
V gene: TRBV6-1; D gene: NA; J gene: TRBJ2-7; clone size: NA; CDR3 DNA: TGTGCCAGCAGTGCAGGTTTAGGCTACGAGCAGTACTTC; CDR3 protein: CASSAGLGYEQYF
V gene: TRBV2; D gene: NA; J gene: TRBJ1-1; clone size: NA; CDR3 DNA: TGTGCCAGCAGCCCCCTCGGGATGAACACTGAAGCTTTCTTT; CDR3 protein: CASSPLGMNTEAFF
V gene: TRBV27; D gene: NA; J gene: TRBJ1-1; clone size: NA; CDR3 DNA: TGTGCCAGCAGTTTGACACCCATGACTCCTGAAGCTTTCTTT; CDR3 protein: CASSLTPMTPEAFF
V gene: TRBV7-8; D gene: NA; J gene: TRBJ2-2; clone size: once; CDR3 DNA: TGTGCCAGCAGCTTAGTCCCCAGCTCCGGGGAGCTGTTTTTT; CDR3 protein: CASSLVPSSGELFF
V gene: TRBV11-2; D gene: NA; J gene: TRBJ2-7; clone size: NA; CDR3 DNA: TGTGCCAGCAGCTTAGAAACTGCAGGACCCTACGAGCAGTACTTC; CDR3 protein: CASSLETAGPYEQYF
V gene: TRBV27; D gene: NA; J gene: TRBJ1-2; clone size: NA; CDR3 DNA: TGTGCCAGCAGTTTCACGGGCCCCCAAAACTATGGCTACACCTTC; CDR3 protein: CASSFTGPQNYGYTF
V gene: TRBV18; D gene: TRBD1; J gene: TRBJ1-5; clone size: NA; CDR3 DNA: TGTGCCAGCTCACGAACAGGGGGTGGTCAGCCCCAGCATTTT; CDR3 protein: CASSRTGGGQPQHF
V gene: TRBV28; D gene: NA; J gene: TRBJ2-5; clone size: NA; CDR3 DNA: TGTGCCAGCAGTCCAGGATTTCAAGAGACCCAGTACTTC; CDR3 protein: CASSPGFQETQYF
V gene: TRBV30; D gene: NA; J gene: TRBJ1-5; clone size: NA; CDR3 DNA: TGTGCCTGGAGCCGGGAAGGGAACAATCAGCCCCAGCATTTT; CDR3 protein: CAWSREGNNQPQHF
V gene: TRBV7-9; D gene: TRBD2; J gene: TRBJ2-3; clone size: NA; CDR3 DNA: TGTGCCAGCAGCTCTAGACCAAGCGGGGGGGCCTCAGATACGCAGTATTTT; CDR3 protein: CASSSRPSGGASDTQYF
V gene: TRBV5-6; D gene: TRBD2; J gene: TRBJ2-1; clone size: NA; CDR3 DNA: TGTGCCAGCAGCCCGACGGGAGGCGAGCAGTTCTTC; CDR3 protein: CASSPTGGEQFF
V gene: TRBV19; D gene: TRBD1; J gene: TRBJ1-5; clone size: NA; CDR3 DNA: TGTGCCAGTACGACTCGACAGGGCCGGCATCAGCCCCAGCATTTT; CDR3 protein: CASTTRQGRHQPQHF
V gene: TRBV5-6; D gene: TRBD2; J gene: TRBJ2-7; clone size: once; CDR3 DNA: TGTGCCAGCAGCTTGGGTGGACTAGGGAACGCCTACGAGCAGTACTTC; CDR3 protein: CASSLGGLGNAYEQYF
V gene: TRBV6-4; D gene: NA; J gene: TRBJ1-5; clone size: once; CDR3 DNA: TGTGCCAGCAGTGGCACTTGGGCATCACCCCAGCATTTT; CDR3 protein: CASSGTWASPQHF
V gene: TRBV5-1; D gene: NA; J gene: TRBJ2-3; clone size: NA; CDR3 DNA: TGCGCCAGCAGCTTGGGACCGACCACAGATACGCAGTATTTT; CDR3 protein: CASSLGPTTDTQYF
V gene: TRBV10-3; D gene: TRBD2; J gene: TRBJ2-1; clone size: NA; CDR3 DNA: TGTGCCATCAGTGAGTCGCTAGCGGGAGTATACAATGAGCAGTTCTTC; CDR3 protein: CAISESLAGVYNEQFF
V gene: TRBV6-4; D gene: NA; J gene: TRBJ2-2; clone size: NA; CDR3 DNA: TGTGCCAGCCGGCCAGGGGCCGGGAACACCGGGGAGCTGTTTTTT; CDR3 protein: CASRPGAGNTGELFF
V gene: TRBV2; D gene: NA; J gene: TRBJ1-2; clone size: few; CDR3 DNA: TGTGCCAGCAGTGTGCCCAGCGGGGGCGCGGACTATGGCTACACCTTC; CDR3 protein: CASSVPSGGADYGYTF
V gene: TRBV4-2; D gene: TRBD1; J gene: TRBJ1-1; clone size: NA; CDR3 DNA: TGTGCCAGCAGCCAACCGGGACAGGGTGAAGCTTTCTTT; CDR3 protein: CASSQPGQGEAFF
V gene: TRBV5-8; D gene: TRBD2; J gene: TRBJ2-1; clone size: NA; CDR3 DNA: TGTGCCAGCAGCCAGACTAGCGGGGGGTACAATGAGCAGTTCTTC; CDR3 protein: CASSQTSGGYNEQFF
V gene: TRBV11-1; D gene: NA; J gene: TRBJ2-3; clone size: NA; CDR3 DNA: TGTGCCAGCAGCTTAGGAGCGGGCACAGATACGCAGTATTTT; CDR3 protein: CASSLGAGTDTQYF
V gene: TRBV10-3; D gene: TRBD1; J gene: TRBJ1-2; clone size: NA; CDR3 DNA: TGTGCCATCAGTGGCGGGACAGAGAACAACTATGGCTACACCTTC; CDR3 protein: CAISGGTENNYGYTF
V gene: TRBV9; D gene: NA; J gene: TRBJ1-2; clone size: once; CDR3 DNA: TGTGCCAGCAGCGTAGATCGCACGGGAGACCATGGCTACACCTTC; CDR3 protein: CASSVDRTGDHGYTF
V gene: TRBV30; D gene: TRBD2; J gene: TRBJ2-1; clone size: NA; CDR3 DNA: TGTGCCTGGAGTGTACTAGCGGGGAACAATGAGCAGTTCTTC; CDR3 protein: CAWSVLAGNNEQFF
V gene: TRBV28; D gene: NA; J gene: TRBJ2-3; clone size: once; CDR3 DNA: TGTGCCAGCAGCGGTCATCCCACAGATACGCAGTATTTT; CDR3 protein: CASSGHPTDTQYF
V gene: TRBV7-3; D gene: TRBD1; J gene: TRBJ2-2; clone size: NA; CDR3 DNA: TGTGCCAGCAGCGTCGGTTCGGGACAGGGCAACACCGGGGAGCTGTTTTTT; CDR3 protein: CASSVGSGQGNTGELFF